The rows below give T cell receptor beta chains drawn from one sample of a study of T cell changes during pregnancy in multiple sclerosis. Method: immunoSEQ multiplex PCR; TCRdb's copy keeps in-frame clones and lacks some. This sample has fewer than 70,000 clones, with roughly 88% found just once. The material sequenced was peripheral blood, taken in the third trimester of pregnancy. The receptors were gathered from a female donor with multiple sclerosis, enrolled in a pregnancy study. CDR3s include the opening cysteine and the closing phenylalanine or tryptophan. Not every row has a clone size; where given, it reads once, few, many or a size class.

TRBV4-2	-	CASSPAGWDTEAFF
TRBV4-3	-	CASSQARGGANEQFF
TRBV27	-	CASSLSRGYGYTF
TRBV19	-	CASTYGSGQPQHF
TRBV19	-	CASSRKVGGNSPLHF
TRBV7-2	-	CASSFKTGGYLYEQYF
TRBV25-1	-	CASTLSGDSPLHF
TRBV9	few	CASSAGGTEAFF
TRBV5-1	once	CASSLESLQTQYF
TRBV5-1	-	CASSLSPWSRAFF
TRBV5-4	-	CASSSQVADTQYF
TRBV9	-	CASSVDGRQVYEQYF
TRBV27	-	CASSSTGYTYEQYF
TRBV7-3	-	CASSLRTGPSYEQYF
TRBV5-6	-	CASSSRGEQYF
TRBV6-5	-	CASSRQTGGYTF
TRBV6-5	-	CASSYSPGLDTQYF
TRBV27	-	CASSSIYAGLGTGLNTEAFF
TRBV18	-	CASSPDRMGYGYTF
TRBV5-1	-	CASSLGQLTDTQYF
TRBV2	-	CASSAWAYEKLFF
TRBV18	-	CASSPKMANTIYF
TRBV18	-	CASSPRRGLNTEAFF
TRBV14	-	CASSQDRTGENYGYTF
TRBV5-4	-	CASSLGSGASTDTQYF
TRBV10-3	once	CAISEWAGSRDTYEQYF
TRBV7-2	-	CASSPRLGVIHEQYF
TRBV2	-	CAGTDGISYEQYF
TRBV11-2	-	CASSSIGGGYTDTQYF
TRBV5-1	-	CASSWGFTGRIPEAFF
TRBV18	once	CASSQTGTGLTEAFF
TRBV15	-	CATSSQFTGLGGYTF
TRBV5-1	-	CASSLGGLFTDTQYF